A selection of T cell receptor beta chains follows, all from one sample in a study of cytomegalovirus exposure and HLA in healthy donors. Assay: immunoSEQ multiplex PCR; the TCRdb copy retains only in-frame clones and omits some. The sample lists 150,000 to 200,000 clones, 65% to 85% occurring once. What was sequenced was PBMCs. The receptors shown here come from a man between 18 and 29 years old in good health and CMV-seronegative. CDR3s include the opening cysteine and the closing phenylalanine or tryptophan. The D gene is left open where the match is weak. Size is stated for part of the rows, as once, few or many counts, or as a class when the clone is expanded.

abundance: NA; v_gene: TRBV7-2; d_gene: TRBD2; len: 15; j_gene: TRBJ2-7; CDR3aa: CASSLGIAGDYEQYF; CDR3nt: TGTGCCAGCAGCCTGGGAATTGCGGGGGACTACGAGCAGTACTTC
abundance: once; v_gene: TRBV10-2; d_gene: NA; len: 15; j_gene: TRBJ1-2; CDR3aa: CASSESSRGVWGYTF; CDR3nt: TGCGCCAGCAGTGAGTCGAGCAGGGGAGTATGGGGCTACACCTTC
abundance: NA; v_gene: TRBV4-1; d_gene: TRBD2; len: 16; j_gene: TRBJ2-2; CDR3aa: CASSQALAENTGELFF; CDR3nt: TGCGCCAGCAGCCAAGCACTAGCGGAGAACACCGGGGAGCTGTTTTTT
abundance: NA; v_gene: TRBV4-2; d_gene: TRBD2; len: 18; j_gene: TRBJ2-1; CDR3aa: CASSLRQWIAGGNNEQFF; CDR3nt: TGTGCCAGCAGCCTACGTCAGTGGATAGCGGGGGGAAACAATGAGCAGTTCTTC
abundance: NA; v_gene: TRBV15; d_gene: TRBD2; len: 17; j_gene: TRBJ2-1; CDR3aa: CATKTSGAGWSYNEQFF; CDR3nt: TGTGCCACCAAGACTAGCGGGGCGGGCTGGTCCTACAATGAGCAGTTCTTC
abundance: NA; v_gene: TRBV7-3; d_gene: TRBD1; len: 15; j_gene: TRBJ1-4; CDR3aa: CASSWGTDFSEKLFF; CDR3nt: TGTGCCAGCAGCTGGGGGACAGACTTCTCGGAAAAACTGTTTTTT
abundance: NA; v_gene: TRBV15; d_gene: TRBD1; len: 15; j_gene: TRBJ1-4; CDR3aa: CATSRDGTGNEKLFF; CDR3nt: TGTGCCACCAGCAGAGATGGGACAGGGAATGAAAAACTGTTTTTT
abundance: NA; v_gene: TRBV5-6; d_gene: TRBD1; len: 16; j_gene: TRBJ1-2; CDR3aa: CASSLTTGPRLYGYTF; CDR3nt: TGTGCCAGCAGCCTAACGACAGGGCCTCGTCTCTATGGCTACACCTTC
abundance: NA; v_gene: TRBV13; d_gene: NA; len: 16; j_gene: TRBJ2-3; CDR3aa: CASSPGREWGTDTQYF; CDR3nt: TGTGCCAGCAGCCCCGGACGGGAGTGGGGCACAGATACGCAGTATTTT
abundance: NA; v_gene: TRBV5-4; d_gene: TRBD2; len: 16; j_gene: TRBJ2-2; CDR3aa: CASSFIAGGPSGELFF; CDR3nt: TGTGCCAGCAGTTTCATAGCGGGGGGGCCGTCCGGGGAGCTGTTTTTT
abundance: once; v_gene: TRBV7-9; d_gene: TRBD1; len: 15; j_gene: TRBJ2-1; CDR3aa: CASSHDRGSYNEQFF; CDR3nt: TGTGCCAGCAGCCACGACAGGGGATCCTACAATGAGCAGTTCTTC
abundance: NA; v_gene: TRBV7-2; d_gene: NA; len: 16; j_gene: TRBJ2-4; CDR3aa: CASSLEAVIAKNIQYF; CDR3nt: TGTGCCAGCAGCTTAGAAGCGGTGATAGCCAAAAACATTCAGTACTTC
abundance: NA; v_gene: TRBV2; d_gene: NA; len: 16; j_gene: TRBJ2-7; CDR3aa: CASSERIQRAAYEQYF; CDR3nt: TGTGCCAGCAGTGAGAGGATCCAGCGGGCAGCCTACGAGCAGTACTTC